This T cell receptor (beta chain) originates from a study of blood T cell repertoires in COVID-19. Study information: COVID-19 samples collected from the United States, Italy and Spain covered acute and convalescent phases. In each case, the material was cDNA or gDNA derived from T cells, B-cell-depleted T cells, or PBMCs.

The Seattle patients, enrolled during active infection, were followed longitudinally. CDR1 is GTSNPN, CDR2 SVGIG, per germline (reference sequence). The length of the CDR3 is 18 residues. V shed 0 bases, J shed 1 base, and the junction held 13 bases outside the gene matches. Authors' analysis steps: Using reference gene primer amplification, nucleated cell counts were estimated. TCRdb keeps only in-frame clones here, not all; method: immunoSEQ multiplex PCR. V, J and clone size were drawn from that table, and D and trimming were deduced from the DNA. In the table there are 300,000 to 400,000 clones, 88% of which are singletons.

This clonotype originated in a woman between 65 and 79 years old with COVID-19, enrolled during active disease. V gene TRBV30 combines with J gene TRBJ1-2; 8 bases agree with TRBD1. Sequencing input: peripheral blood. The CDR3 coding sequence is TGTGCCTGGAGTGTACTGACAGGGGCCCTATACGATAACTATGGCTACACCTTC. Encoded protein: CAWSVLTGALYDNYGYTF.